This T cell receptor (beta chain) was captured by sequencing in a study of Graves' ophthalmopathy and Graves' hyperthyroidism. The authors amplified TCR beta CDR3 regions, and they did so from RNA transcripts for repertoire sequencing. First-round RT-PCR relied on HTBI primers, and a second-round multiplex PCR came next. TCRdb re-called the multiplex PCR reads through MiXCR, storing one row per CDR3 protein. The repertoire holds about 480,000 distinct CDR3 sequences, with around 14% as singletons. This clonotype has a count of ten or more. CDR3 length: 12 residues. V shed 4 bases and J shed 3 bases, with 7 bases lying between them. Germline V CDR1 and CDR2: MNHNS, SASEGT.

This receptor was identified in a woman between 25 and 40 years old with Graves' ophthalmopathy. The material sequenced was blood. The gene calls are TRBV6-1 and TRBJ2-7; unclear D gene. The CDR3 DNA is TGTGCCAGCAGTGCTTGGGGCTACGAGCAGTACTTC. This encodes CASSAWGYEQYF.